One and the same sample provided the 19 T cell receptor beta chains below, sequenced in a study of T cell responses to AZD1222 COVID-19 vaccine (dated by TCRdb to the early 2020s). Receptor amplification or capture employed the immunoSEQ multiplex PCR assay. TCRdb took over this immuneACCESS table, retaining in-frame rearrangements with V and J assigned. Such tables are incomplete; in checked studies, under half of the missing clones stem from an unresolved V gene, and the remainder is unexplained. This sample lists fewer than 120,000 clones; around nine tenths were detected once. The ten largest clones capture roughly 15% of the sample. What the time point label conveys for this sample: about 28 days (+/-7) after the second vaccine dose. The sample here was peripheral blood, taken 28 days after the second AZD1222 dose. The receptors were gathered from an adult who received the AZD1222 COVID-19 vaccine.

The CDR3 DNA sequence: TGTGCCAGCAGCCCGGGACAGTACAATCAGCCCCAGCATTTT. Its protein product is CASSPGQYNQPQHF. The chain joins TRBV28 to TRBJ1-5, with 7 bases identical to TRBD1. CDR1 and CDR2 from the germline V gene are MDHEN and SYDVKM. The CDR3 is made up of 14 amino acids. J was trimmed by 3 bases and V by 6 bases; bases with no gene match: 5.

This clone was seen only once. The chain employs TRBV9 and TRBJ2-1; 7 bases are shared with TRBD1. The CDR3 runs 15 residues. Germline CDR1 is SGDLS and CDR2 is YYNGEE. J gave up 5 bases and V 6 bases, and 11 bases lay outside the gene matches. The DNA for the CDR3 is TGTGCCAGCACCGAACCCCCGGGACAGCACAATGAGCAGTTCTTC. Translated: CASTEPPGQHNEQFF.

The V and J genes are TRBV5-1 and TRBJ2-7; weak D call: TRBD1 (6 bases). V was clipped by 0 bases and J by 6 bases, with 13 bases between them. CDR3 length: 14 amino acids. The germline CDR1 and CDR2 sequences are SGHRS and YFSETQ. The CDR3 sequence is CASSLAGVHGEQYF. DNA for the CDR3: TGCGCCAGCAGCTTGGCAGGGGTTCACGGCGAGCAGTACTTC.

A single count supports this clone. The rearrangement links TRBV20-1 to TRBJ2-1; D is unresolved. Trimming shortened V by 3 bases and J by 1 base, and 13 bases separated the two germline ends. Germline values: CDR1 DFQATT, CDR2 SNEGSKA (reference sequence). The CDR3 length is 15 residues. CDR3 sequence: CSASPPSFSYNEQFF. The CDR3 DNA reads TGCAGTGCTAGTCCTCCTAGTTTTTCCTACAATGAGCAGTTCTTC.

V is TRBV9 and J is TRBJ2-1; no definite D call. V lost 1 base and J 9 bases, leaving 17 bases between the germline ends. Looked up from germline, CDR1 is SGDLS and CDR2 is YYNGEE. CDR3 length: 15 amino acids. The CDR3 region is CASSVTSRVGIEQFF. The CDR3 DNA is TGTGCCAGCAGCGTAACAAGTCGGGTTGGTATTGAGCAGTTCTTC. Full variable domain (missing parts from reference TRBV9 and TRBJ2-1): DSGVTQTPKHLITATGQRVTLRCSPRSGDLSVYWYQQSLDQGLQFLIQYYNGEERAKGNILERFSAQQFPDLHSELNLSSLELGDSALYFCASSVTSRVGIEQFFGPGTRLTVL.

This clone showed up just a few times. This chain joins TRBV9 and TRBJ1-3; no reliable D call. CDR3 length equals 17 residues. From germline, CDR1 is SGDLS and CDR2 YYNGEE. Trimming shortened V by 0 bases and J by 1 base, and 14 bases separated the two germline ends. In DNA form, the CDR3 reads TGTGCCAGCAGCGTAGCTACGGAGGGTCTTTCTGGAAACACCATATATTTT. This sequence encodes CASSVATEGLSGNTIYF. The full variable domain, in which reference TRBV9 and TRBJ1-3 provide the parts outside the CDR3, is DSGVTQTPKHLITATGQRVTLRCSPRSGDLSVYWYQQSLDQGLQFLIQYYNGEERAKGNILERFSAQQFPDLHSELNLSSLELGDSALYFCASSVATEGLSGNTIYFGEGSWLTVV.

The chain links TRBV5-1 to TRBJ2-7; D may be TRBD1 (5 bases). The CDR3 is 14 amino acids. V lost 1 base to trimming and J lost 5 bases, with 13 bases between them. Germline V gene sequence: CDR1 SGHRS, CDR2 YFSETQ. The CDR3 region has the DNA TGCGCCAGCAGCTTGTTGACAGAAGTCGACGAGCAGTACTTC. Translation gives CASSLLTEVDEQYF.

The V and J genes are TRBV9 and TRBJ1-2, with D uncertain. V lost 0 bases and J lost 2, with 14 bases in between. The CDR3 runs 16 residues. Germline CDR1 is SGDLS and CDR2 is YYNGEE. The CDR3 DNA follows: TGTGCCAGCAGCGTAGCTGTAGAGGGTAGGAACTATGGCTACACCTTC. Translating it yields CASSVAVEGRNYGYTF.

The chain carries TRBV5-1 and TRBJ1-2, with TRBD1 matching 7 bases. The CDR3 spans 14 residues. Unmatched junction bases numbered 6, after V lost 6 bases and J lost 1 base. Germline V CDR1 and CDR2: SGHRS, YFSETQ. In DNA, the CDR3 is TGCGCCAGCAATCAGGGGGTCTATAACTATGGCTACACCTTC. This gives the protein CASNQGVYNYGYTF.

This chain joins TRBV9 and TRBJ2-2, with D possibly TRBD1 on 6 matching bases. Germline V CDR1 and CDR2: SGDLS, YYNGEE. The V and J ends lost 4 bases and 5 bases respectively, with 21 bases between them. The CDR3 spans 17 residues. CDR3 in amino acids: CASSPPLEGVGTGELFF. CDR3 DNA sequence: TGTGCCAGCAGCCCCCCGCTAGAGGGGGTGGGGACCGGGGAGCTGTTTTTT. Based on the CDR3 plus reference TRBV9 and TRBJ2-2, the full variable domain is DSGVTQTPKHLITATGQRVTLRCSPRSGDLSVYWYQQSLDQGLQFLIQYYNGEERAKGNILERFSAQQFPDLHSELNLSSLELGDSALYFCASSPPLEGVGTGELFFGEGSRLTVL.

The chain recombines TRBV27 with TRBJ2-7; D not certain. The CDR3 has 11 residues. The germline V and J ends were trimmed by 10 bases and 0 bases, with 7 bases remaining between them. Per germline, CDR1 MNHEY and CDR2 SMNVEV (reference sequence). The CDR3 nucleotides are TGTGCCAACCCGCCCTCCTACGAGCAGTACTTC. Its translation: CANPPSYEQYF.

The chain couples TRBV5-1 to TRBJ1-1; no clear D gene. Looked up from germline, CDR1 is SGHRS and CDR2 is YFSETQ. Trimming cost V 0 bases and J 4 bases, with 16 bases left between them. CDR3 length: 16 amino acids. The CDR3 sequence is CASSLGRRGRGTEAFF. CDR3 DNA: TGCGCCAGCAGCTTGGGGAGGCGGGGTCGGGGCACTGAAGCTTTCTTT.

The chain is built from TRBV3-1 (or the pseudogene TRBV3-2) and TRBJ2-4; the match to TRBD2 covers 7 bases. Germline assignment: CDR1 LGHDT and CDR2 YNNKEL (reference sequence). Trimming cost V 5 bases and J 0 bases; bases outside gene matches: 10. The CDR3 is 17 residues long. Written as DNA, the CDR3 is TGTGCCAGCAGCAGGGACGGCGGGGGATTAGCCAAAAACATTCAGTACTTC. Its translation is CASSRDGGGLAKNIQYF.

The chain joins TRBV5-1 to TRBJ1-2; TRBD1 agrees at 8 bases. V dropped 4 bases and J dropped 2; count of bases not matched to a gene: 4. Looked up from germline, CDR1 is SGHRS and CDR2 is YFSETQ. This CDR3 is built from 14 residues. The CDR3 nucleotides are TGCGCCAGCAGCCTGACAGGGGCGAACTATGGCTACACCTTC. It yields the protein CASSLTGANYGYTF.

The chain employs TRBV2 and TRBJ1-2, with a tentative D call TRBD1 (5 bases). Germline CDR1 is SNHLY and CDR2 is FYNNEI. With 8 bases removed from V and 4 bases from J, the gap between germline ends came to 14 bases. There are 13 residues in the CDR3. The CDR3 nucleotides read TGTGCCAGCCGCGATCAGGGTGCCTATGGCTACACCTTC. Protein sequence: CASRDQGAYGYTF.

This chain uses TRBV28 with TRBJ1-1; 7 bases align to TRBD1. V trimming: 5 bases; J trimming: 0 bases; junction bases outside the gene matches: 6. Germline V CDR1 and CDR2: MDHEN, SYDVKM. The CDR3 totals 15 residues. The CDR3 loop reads CASSLSDRLNTEAFF. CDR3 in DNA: TGTGCCAGCAGTCTCTCGGACAGGTTGAACACTGAAGCTTTCTTT.

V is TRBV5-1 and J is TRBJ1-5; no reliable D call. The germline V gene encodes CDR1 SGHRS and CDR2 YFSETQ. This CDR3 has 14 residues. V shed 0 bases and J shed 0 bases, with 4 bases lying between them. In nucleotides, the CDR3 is TGCGCCAGCAGCTTGGACGATAGCAATCAGCCCCAGCATTTT. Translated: CASSLDDSNQPQHF.

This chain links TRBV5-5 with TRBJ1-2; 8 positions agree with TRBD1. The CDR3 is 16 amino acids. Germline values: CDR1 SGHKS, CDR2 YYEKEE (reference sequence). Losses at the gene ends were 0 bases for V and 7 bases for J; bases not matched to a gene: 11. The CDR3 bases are TGTGCCAGCAGCTTGGCCCTTCTCAGGGGGCACCGTGGCTACACCTTC. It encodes CASSLALLRGHRGYTF.

The CDR3 coding sequence is TGCAGCGTTGAGGGACTAGCGGGATCGGACGAGCAGTACTTC. It codes for CSVEGLAGSDEQYF. V is TRBV29-1 and J is TRBJ2-7, with 13 bases aligning to TRBD2. The germline gives CDR1 SQVTM, CDR2 ANQGSEA. This CDR3 region has 14 residues. V shed 3 bases and J 5 bases; nucleotides not matched to a gene: 4.